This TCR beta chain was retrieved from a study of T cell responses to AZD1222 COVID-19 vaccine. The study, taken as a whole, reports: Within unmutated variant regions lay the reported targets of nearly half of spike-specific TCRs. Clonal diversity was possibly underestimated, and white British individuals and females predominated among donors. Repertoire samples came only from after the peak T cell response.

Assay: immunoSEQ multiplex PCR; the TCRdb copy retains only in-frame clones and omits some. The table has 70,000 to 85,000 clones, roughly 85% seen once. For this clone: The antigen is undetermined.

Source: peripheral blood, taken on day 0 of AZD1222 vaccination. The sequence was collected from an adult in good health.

This chain's CDR3 is CAWSTGEDQPQHF. The CDR3, as DNA: TGTGCCTGGAGTACGGGGGAGGATCAGCCCCAGCATTTT. This sequence joins TRBV30 and TRBJ1-5; TRBD1 might be the D (5 bases). Trimming pared 2 bases from V and 5 bases from J, leaving 10 bases between. Germline V gene sequence: CDR1 GTSNPN, CDR2 SVGIG (reference sequence). The CDR3 loop spans 13 amino acids.